The 21 T cell receptor beta chains reported below all come from one sample, sequenced in a study of molecular identifiers for immune sequencing clone quantification. Using its own MiXCR run on the PCR reads, TCRdb lists one record per CDR3 protein. The sample lists about 320,000 distinct CDR3 sequences, 24% occurring once. Input material: naive CD8+ T cells from blood, with Jurkat cell RNA spiked in. Documented subset: FACS-sorted CD8+CD4-CCR7+CD45RA+ naive T cells. The receptors derive from a human donor in good health. Some libraries in this study had Jurkat cell RNA spiked in.

This clonotype was detected many times. CDR3 nucleotides: TGTGCCAGCAGGCCCAGCGGGAGTATCACCGGGGAGCTGTTTTTT. Its translation is CASRPSGSITGELFF. V gene TRBV7-3 combines with J gene TRBJ2-2; 8 nucleotides align to TRBD2. J gave up 4 bases and V 6 bases, and 7 bases lay outside the gene matches. The CDR3 consists of 15 residues. Germline assignment: CDR1 SGHTA and CDR2 FQGTGA.

This clonotype was recorded a few times. The rearrangement links TRBV4-1 to TRBJ2-5; the match to TRBD2 covers 13 bases. The CDR3 is 15 residues long. Germline V gives CDR1 MGHRA, CDR2 YSYEKL. The V segment lost 3 bases and the J segment 6 bases; nucleotides outside the gene matches: 4. The CDR3 DNA sequence: TGCGCCAGCAGCCAGACTAGCGGGGGGTTTCAGACCCAGTACTTC. Translation: CASSQTSGGFQTQYF.

In this sample, this clonotype turned up many times. The chain recombines TRBV7-2 with TRBJ1-5, with TRBD1 matching over 12 bases. Germline CDR1 SGHTA, CDR2 FQGNSA. The CDR3 length is 15 residues. V trimming: 5 bases; J trimming: 7 bases; junction bases outside the gene matches: 6. CDR3 coding DNA: TGTGCCAGCAGCACCGGGACAGGGGGCCGGCAGCCCCAGCATTTT. Translated, it gives CASSTGTGGRQPQHF.

This clonotype was counted a few times. The chain uses TRBV7-9 and TRBJ1-1; 7 nucleotides line up with TRBD1. The CDR3 extends over 13 amino acids. Germline lookup yields CDR1 SEHNR and CDR2 FQNEAQ (reference sequence). The ends lost 7 bases at V and 4 bases at J; junction bases unmatched: 6. The CDR3 DNA is TGTGCCAGCACCACAGGGGCAGTCACTGAAGCTTTCTTT. Its translation: CASTTGAVTEAFF.

The gene calls are TRBV5-1 and TRBJ2-5; TRBD2 is a possible D gene (6 bases). There are 15 residues in the CDR3. Germline CDR1 reads SGHRS; CDR2 reads YFSETQ. Deletions cut 3 bases from V and 5 bases from J, with 17 bases between. This CDR3 is CASSSDGGSVETQYF. CDR3 nucleotides: TGCGCCAGCAGCTCCGACGGGGGATCTGTGGAGACCCAGTACTTC.

This clonotype was observed at least ten times. V gene TRBV6-5 combines with J gene TRBJ1-1, with D perhaps TRBD1 (5 bases). V was cut by 2 bases and J by 3 bases, with 13 bases left in between. Germline V gives CDR1 MNHEY, CDR2 SVGAGI. The CDR3 has 15 amino acids. The CDR3 loop is CASSYDGGGDTEAFF. The CDR3 DNA follows: TGTGCCAGCAGTTACGACGGCGGGGGTGACACTGAAGCTTTCTTT.

As regards this clonotype: A single base separates this from a much larger clone, so it may be a read error. The V and J genes are TRBV20-1 and TRBJ1-6; the D gene is possibly TRBD1 (6 bases). Germline CDR1 is DFQATT and CDR2 is SNEGSKA (reference sequence). This CDR3 spans 13 amino acids. In DNA, the CDR3 is TGCAGTGCTAGGAAGGGGGGTAATTCACCCCTCCCCTTT. This translates into CSARKGGNSPLPF.

Concerning this clonotype itself: A junction end diverges from the germline sequence, so it may reflect a read error. This chain joins TRBV5-3 and TRBJ2-5; 10 bases align to TRBD2. TRBV5-3 counts as an open reading frame of uncertain function. The CDR3 spans 16 residues. Here the CDR3 reads CASSSGLADSQETQYF. The CDR3 DNA reads TGTGCCAGCAGCTCTGGACTAGCGGATTCTCAAGAGACCCAGTACTTC.

This clonotype was counted at least ten times. V and J are TRBV24-1 and TRBJ2-2; D ambiguous. This CDR3 region has 18 residues. V was pared by 5 bases and J by 3 bases, with 21 bases between. CDR1 and CDR2 (germline): KGHDR, SFDVKD. The chain's CDR3 is CATSGSRSVRLDTGELFF. The CDR3 coding sequence is TGTGCCACCAGTGGGTCGAGGTCGGTCCGGTTGGACACCGGGGAGCTGTTTTTT.

This clonotype was recorded many times. The V and J genes are TRBV7-9 and TRBJ1-6; 7 nucleotides match TRBD1. Trimming at V came to 5 bases and at J to 7 bases, leaving 5 bases not matched to a gene. CDR3 length: 14 amino acids. In germline, CDR1 is SEHNR, CDR2 FQNEAQ (reference sequence). The CDR3 DNA reads TGTGCCAGCAGCAGGGACAGTATGAATTCACCCCTCCACTTT. This gives the protein CASSRDSMNSPLHF.

This clonotype has more than one count but fewer than ten. The J gene is TRBJ2-7, the V gene TRBV6-2 or TRBV6-3; D not certain. CDR1 and CDR2 from the germline V gene are MNHEY and SVGEGT. There are 14 residues in the CDR3. V shed 5 bases and J shed 1 base, with 12 bases lying between them. CDR3 residues: CASSVSLFSYEQYF. Here the CDR3 DNA reads TGTGCCAGCAGTGTGAGTTTGTTTTCCTACGAGCAGTACTTC.

This clonotype was counted a few times. Since the CDR3 does not end with the conserved phenylalanine or tryptophan, this likely comes from a read error. In DNA, the CDR3 is TGCAGCGTTTCTAGTCCCGGGAGGTTCGATGAAGCTTTCTTA. This sequence encodes CSVSSPGRFDEAFL. The chain recombines TRBV29-1 with TRBJ1-1; D remains unclear. The CDR3 runs to 14 residues. V lost 5 bases and J lost 7, with 20 bases in between. Germline V gives CDR1 SQVTM, CDR2 ANQGSEA.

This clonotype was recorded many times. The CDR3 region has the DNA TGTGCCAGCAGCTTAGTCGGACTAGCGGGGCTGGGCACAGATACGCAGTATTTT. Translating it yields CASSLVGLAGLGTDTQYF. The chain is built from TRBV5-6 and TRBJ2-3; 12 bases are shared with TRBD2. Losses at the gene ends were 2 bases for V and 1 base for J; bases not matched to a gene: 8. CDR3 length: 18 amino acids. Germline-derived CDR1 and CDR2 are SGHDT and YYEEEE.

The chain carries TRBV7-9 and TRBJ1-5, with D possibly being TRBD1 (6 bases). There are 16 residues in the CDR3. V lost 4 bases, J lost 2 bases, and 15 bases lay in between. Germline loops: CDR1 SEHNR, CDR2 FQNEAQ (reference sequence). The CDR3 nucleotides are TGTGCCAGCAGCTCCGGGGCAGGGGAGCGCAATCAGCCCCAGCATTTT. It specifies CASSSGAGERNQPQHF.

On this clonotype: This clone may be a read error of a much larger clone one base away. This sequence joins TRBV20-1 and TRBJ2-7; D unresolved. Germline CDR1 and CDR2: DFQATT and SNEGSKA (reference sequence). The germline V and J ends were trimmed by 5 bases and 3 bases, with 14 bases remaining between them. This CDR3 is built from 13 residues. The CDR3: CSACRKELYEQYF. The CDR3 coding sequence is TGCAGTGCTTGCCGTAAAGAACTCTACGAGCAGTACTTC.

This clonotype was observed a handful of times. J is TRBJ1-2 and V is TRBV12-3 or TRBV12-4, with D unresolved. The CDR3 is made up of 13 amino acids. V lost 5 bases and J lost 6, with 13 bases in between. CDR3 sequence (DNA): TGTGCCAGCAGTCCCGGACTCTTAGATGGCTACACCTTC. Protein: CASSPGLLDGYTF.

Worth noting for this clonotype: Compared with germline, one end of the junction differs, possibly owing to a read error. The chain is built from TRBV13 and TRBJ2-3; the match to TRBD2 covers 7 bases. The CDR3 covers 16 residues. The germline CDR1 and CDR2 sequences are PRHDT and FYEKMQ (reference sequence). The CDR3 spells CASSLLAQVRTDTRYF. The CDR3, as DNA: TGTGCCAGCAGCCTACTAGCGCAGGTTCGCACAGATACGCGGTATTTT. The full variable domain, with the rest looked up from reference TRBV13 and TRBJ2-3, is AAGVIQSPRHLIKEKRETATLKCYPIPRHDTVYWYQQGPGQDPQFLISFYEKMQSDKGSIPDRFSAQQFSDYHSELNMSSLELGDSALYFCASSLLAQVRTDTRYFGPGTRLTVL.

The sample holds a few counts of this clonotype. V and J are TRBV12-3 or TRBV12-4 and TRBJ2-3; D gene ambiguous. CDR3 size: 15 residues. The V gene lost 6 bases and the J gene lost 1 base, with 14 bases spanning the gap. For the CDR3, the DNA is TGTGCCAGCAGCATCTCCCAGGACCGCACAGATACGCAGTATTTT. This gives the protein CASSISQDRTDTQYF.

As regards this clonotype: Likely a read error: the CDR3 ends without its conserved phenylalanine or tryptophan. The rearrangement joins TRBV6-2 or TRBV6-3 to TRBJ2-5; no clear D. The CDR3 runs to 13 residues. The germline V gene has CDR1 MNHEY and CDR2 SVGEGT. The V and J ends lost 7 bases and 0 bases respectively, with 9 bases between them. DNA of the CDR3: TGTGCCAGCACTCGACCGTACCAAGAGACCCAGTACATC. Translating it yields CASTRPYQETQYI.

This clonotype was seen at least ten times. The V gene is TRBV5-1, the J gene TRBJ2-5; D is undetermined. CDR1 is SGHRS, CDR2 YFSETQ, per germline. This CDR3 is built from 15 residues. V was clipped by 4 bases and J by 1 base, with 14 bases between them. This CDR3 is CASSHTQRVQETQYF. In nucleotides, the CDR3 is TGCGCCAGCAGCCACACGCAAAGGGTCCAAGAGACCCAGTACTTC.

Comments on this clonotype: A read error is possible here, since a much larger clone lies one base away. This chain joins TRBV7-9 and TRBJ2-4; 7 positions match TRBD2. V shed 11 bases, J shed 1 base, and the junction held 14 bases outside the gene matches. The CDR3 sequence is 16 residues long. Germline V lookup: CDR1 SEHNR, CDR2 FQNEAQ (reference sequence). The CDR3 is CAGSSGGSLAKNIQYF. The CDR3 bases are TGTGCCGGCTCATCCGGGGGGAGTCTCGCCAAAAACATTCAGTACTTC.